The sequence of this TCR beta chain was determined in a study of human T cells and chemical hapten exposure. This clonotype was seen a handful of times. Germline loops: CDR1 DFQATT, CDR2 SNEGSKA (reference sequence). The CDR3 spans 12 residues. V was pared by 4 bases and J by 8 bases, with 9 bases between. TCRdb used MiXCR to reprocess the RACE reads, holding one entry per CDR3 protein. This sample yields 210,000 or so distinct CDR3 sequences, of which more than 20% are seen a single time; approximately 2.5% belongs to the top ten. Specified time point: patch test 3, about 24 weeks after DPC sensitization. Indicated treatment: therapeutic diphenylcyclopropenone sensitization with weekly scalp DPC.

The clonotype comes from a woman between 40 and 55 years old with alopecia areata. Some clones in this sample may be carry-over from other donors' samples. The material was whole blood, obtained in connection with sensitization to the hapten diphenylcyclopropenone (DPC). The chain is built from TRBV20-1 and TRBJ1-6; unclear D gene. The CDR3 reads CSATDAYSPLHF. The CDR3 nucleotides read TGCAGTGCTACTGACGCCTATTCACCCCTCCACTTT.